Here is one T cell receptor beta chain with its context. Its antigen is still unknown. The roughly 120-subject validation cohort, separate from the roughly 700-subject first cohort, included the donors. The CDR3 runs to 14 residues. Germline loops: CDR1 SGDLS, CDR2 YYNGEE. The V end lost 0 bases, the J end lost 2 bases, and 7 bases lay between the germline ends. Only in-frame clones appear in the TCRdb table, and some are missing; sequencing was by immunoSEQ multiplex PCR. The repertoire holds roughly 80,000 clones, with approximately 91% as singletons. This sample is part of a study of cytomegalovirus exposure and HLA in healthy donors. Study-level background: Later analysis reported that the 130 or so validation repertoires shared the platform of the approximately 620 first-cohort repertoires.

General study results and limits: Cytomegalovirus-associated TCR beta chains were listed, numbering approximately 150. A few of the chains that were CMV-associated were confirmed in vitro to be specific for CMV antigens.

The rearrangement joins TRBV9 to TRBJ2-3; weak D call: TRBD1 (6 bases). The sequenced sample consisted of PBMCs. The receptor comes from a young man in good health and CMV-seronegative. CDR3 sequence reads: CASSVDRVTDTQYF. The DNA for the CDR3 is TGTGCCAGCAGCGTAGACAGGGTCACAGATACGCAGTATTTT.